This T cell receptor (beta chain) originates from a study of response to subunit inactivated influenza vaccine. Study-wide results and limits: Authors suggested seasonal influenza vaccinations each recruit few new T cells.

The CDR3 sequence is 15 residues long. The germline gives CDR1 SGHTA, CDR2 FQGNSA. The V gene end was trimmed by 6 bases and the J gene end by 4 bases; junction bases not matched to a gene: 6. In regard to this clonotype: What it binds is unknown.

TCRdb fed the RT-PCR reads into MiXCR, producing one record per CDR3 protein. The table includes a few hundred thousand distinct CDR3 sequences, about 20% detected once. This material consisted of PBMCs from blood, taken about 20 months after vaccination. The V call is TRBV7-2, the J call TRBJ2-2, with 9 bases aligning to TRBD2. The TCR sequence derives from a man in his fifties or sixties who received an inactivated influenza vaccine. This chain's CDR3 is CASSSGGRATGELFF. CDR3 DNA: TGTGCCAGCAGTTCGGGCGGGAGGGCCACCGGGGAGCTGTTTTTT.